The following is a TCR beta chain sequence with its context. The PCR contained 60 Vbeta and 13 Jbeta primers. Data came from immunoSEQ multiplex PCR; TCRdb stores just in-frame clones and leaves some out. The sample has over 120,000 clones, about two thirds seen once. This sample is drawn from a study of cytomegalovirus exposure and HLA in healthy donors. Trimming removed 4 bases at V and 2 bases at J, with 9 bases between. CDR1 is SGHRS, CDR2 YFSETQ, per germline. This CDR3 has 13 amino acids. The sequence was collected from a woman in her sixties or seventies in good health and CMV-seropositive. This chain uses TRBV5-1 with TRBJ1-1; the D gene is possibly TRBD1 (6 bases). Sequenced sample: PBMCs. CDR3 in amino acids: CASSDRINTEAFF. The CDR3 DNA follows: TGCGCCAGCAGCGACAGGATTAACACTGAAGCTTTCTTT.